The 15 T cell receptor beta chains presented below share a single source sample, sequenced in a study of blood T cell repertoires in COVID-19. Produced via immunoSEQ multiplex PCR; TCRdb's table is partial and in-frame only. The top ten clones hold around 3.4% of a sample with roughly 110,000 clones, approximately 84% of them seen once. The specimen was peripheral blood. The receptor source for this set is a man aged 35 to 55 with acute or convalescent COVID-19.

The chain carries TRBV6-4 and TRBJ2-1; possible D gene TRBD2, 5 bases. Per germline, CDR1 MRHNA and CDR2 SNTAGT. The CDR3 has 14 amino acids. The germline V and J ends were trimmed by 0 bases and 9 bases, with 12 bases remaining between them. The CDR3 sequence is CASSDSSRGPEQFF. DNA for the CDR3: TGTGCCAGCAGTGACTCGAGCCGGGGTCCTGAGCAGTTCTTC.

The chain joins TRBV15 to TRBJ2-7; possibly TRBD2 for D (6 bases). Trimming took 4 bases from V and 7 from J, leaving 17 bases between them. Germline lookup yields CDR1 LNHNV and CDR2 YYDKDF (reference sequence). This CDR3 is 14 amino acids long. The CDR3 DNA is TGTGCCACCAGCACCCTCTCACCCGCGGGGGAGCAGTACTTC. Translating it yields CATSTLSPAGEQYF. Variable domain in full (rest from reference TRBV15 and TRBJ2-7): DAMVIQNPRYQVTQFGKPVTLSCSQTLNHNVMYWYQQKSSQAPKLLFHYYDKDFNNEADTPDNFQSRRPNTSFCFLDIRSPGLGDTAMYLCATSTLSPAGEQYFGPGTRLTVT.

This clone was detected a few times. V usage is TRBV7-6 and J usage is TRBJ1-5, with 11 bases identical to TRBD1. The CDR3 consists of 15 residues. Germline lookup yields CDR1 SGHVS and CDR2 FNYEAQ. V shed 1 base, J shed 6 bases, and the junction held 2 bases outside the gene matches. DNA for the CDR3: TGTGCCAGCAGCTTAGAAGGGACAGGGGGTCAGCCCCAGCATTTT. Translating it yields CASSLEGTGGQPQHF.

J is TRBJ2-7 and V is TRBV29-1; tentative D call: TRBD2 (6 bases). The germline V gene has CDR1 SQVTM and CDR2 ANQGSEA. V was cut by 7 bases and J by 0 bases, with 16 bases left in between. This CDR3 spans 14 amino acids. The CDR3 DNA follows: TGCAGCGCTACTACCGGGGGAAGCTCCTACGAGCAGTACTTC. Its protein product is CSATTGGSSYEQYF.

The chain couples TRBV5-1 to TRBJ2-7; 9 bases agree with TRBD1. J lost 4 bases, V lost 4 bases, and 9 bases had no gene match. Germline assignment: CDR1 SGHRS and CDR2 YFSETQ. The CDR3 is 15 amino acids. CDR3 sequence: CASSQSPGQGYEQYF. CDR3 bases: TGCGCCAGCAGCCAATCGCCGGGACAGGGTTACGAGCAGTACTTC.

The J gene is TRBJ2-3, the V gene TRBV12-5, with 7 bases aligning to TRBD1. V lost 1 base, J lost 5 bases, and 3 bases stayed unmatched. The CDR3 loop spans 14 amino acids. Per germline, CDR1 LGHNT and CDR2 FRNRAP. As DNA, the CDR3 is TGTGCTAGTGGTTTGGGATACAGGGGAGATACGCAGTATTTT. This gives the protein CASGLGYRGDTQYF.

This clone was seen only a few times. The chain combines TRBV10-3 with TRBJ1-1; D call uncertain. Trimming left V 4 bases short and J 1 base short, with 10 bases between. CDR1 and CDR2 (germline): ENHRY, SYGVKD. CDR3 length: 14 residues. This chain's CDR3 is CAISGALGNTEAFF. CDR3 bases: TGTGCCATCAGTGGGGCTCTGGGGAACACTGAAGCTTTCTTT.

The chain couples TRBV24-1 to TRBJ2-2; D perhaps matches TRBD2 (6 bases). This CDR3 has 15 amino acids. Between the trimmed V and J ends, which lost 4 bases and 4 bases, there was a span of 12 bases. CDR1 is KGHDR, CDR2 SFDVKD, per germline. This CDR3 is CATSERGWGTGELFF. The CDR3 coding sequence is TGTGCCACCAGTGAACGGGGGTGGGGCACCGGGGAGCTGTTTTTT.

This clone was seen once. J is TRBJ1-1 and V is TRBV5-4; no definite D call. The CDR3 is 12 amino acids. Germline lookup yields CDR1 SGHNT and CDR2 YYREEE (reference sequence). Trimming pared 2 bases from V and 3 bases from J, leaving 5 bases between. In DNA form, the CDR3 reads TGTGCCAGCAGCTTAGGAGACACTGAAGCTTTCTTT. This sequence encodes CASSLGDTEAFF.

The CDR3 protein is CASSQGPDSASTDTQYF. The CDR3, as DNA: TGTGCCAGCAGCCAAGGACCAGACAGCGCTAGCACAGATACGCAGTATTTT. This chain links TRBV3-1 (or the pseudogene TRBV3-2) with TRBJ2-3, with a possible D match to TRBD1 (5 bases). The germline V and J ends were trimmed by 1 base and 0 bases, with 14 bases remaining between them. CDR3 length equals 17 residues. From germline, CDR1 is LGHDT and CDR2 YNNKEL (reference sequence).

The chain couples TRBV4-1 to TRBJ1-2, with 12 bases that match TRBD1. The CDR3 spans 16 residues. The V segment lost 1 base and the J segment 4 bases; nucleotides outside the gene matches: 4. The germline V gene encodes CDR1 MGHRA and CDR2 YSYEKL. The CDR3 bases are TGCGCCAGCAGCCAAGCCCCGGGACAGGGGGCCTATGGCTACACCTTC. This codes for CASSQAPGQGAYGYTF.

The chain uses TRBV7-9 and TRBJ2-7; 10 positions match TRBD2. Germline V gives CDR1 SEHNR, CDR2 FQNEAQ (reference sequence). The CDR3 runs to 17 residues. V trimming: 5 bases; J trimming: 3 bases; junction bases outside the gene matches: 13. Here the CDR3 reads CASSSPTLAGGLYEQYF. In DNA form, the CDR3 reads TGTGCCAGCAGCAGCCCCACTTTAGCGGGGGGCCTCTACGAGCAGTACTTC.

The chain combines TRBV19 with TRBJ1-3; D perhaps matches TRBD1 (6 bases). V lost 4 bases to trimming and J lost 0 bases, with 10 bases between them. The CDR3 is 15 amino acids. From germline, CDR1 is LNHDA and CDR2 SQIVND (reference sequence). CDR3 nucleotides: TGTGCCAGTAGTACCGGGACATACTCTGGAAACACCATATATTTT. Protein product: CASSTGTYSGNTIYF.

V is TRBV28 and J is TRBJ2-7; tentatively, D is TRBD2 (5 bases). Trimming shortened V by 1 base and J by 0 bases, and 7 bases separated the two germline ends. CDR3 size: 14 residues. CDR1 and CDR2 (germline): MDHEN, SYDVKM. The CDR3 reads CASSLYGSSYEQYF. For the CDR3, the DNA is TGTGCCAGCAGTTTATATGGGAGCTCCTACGAGCAGTACTTC.

The chain joins TRBV7-2 to TRBJ2-7; D possibly corresponds to TRBD2 (7 bases). V was pared by 5 bases and J by 6 bases, with 17 bases between. The germline gives CDR1 SGHTA, CDR2 FQGNSA. The CDR3 runs to 14 residues. The CDR3 region has the DNA TGTGCCAGCAGCCCCGTTAGGGGGGGCTCCGAGCAGTACTTC. It is translated as CASSPVRGGSEQYF.